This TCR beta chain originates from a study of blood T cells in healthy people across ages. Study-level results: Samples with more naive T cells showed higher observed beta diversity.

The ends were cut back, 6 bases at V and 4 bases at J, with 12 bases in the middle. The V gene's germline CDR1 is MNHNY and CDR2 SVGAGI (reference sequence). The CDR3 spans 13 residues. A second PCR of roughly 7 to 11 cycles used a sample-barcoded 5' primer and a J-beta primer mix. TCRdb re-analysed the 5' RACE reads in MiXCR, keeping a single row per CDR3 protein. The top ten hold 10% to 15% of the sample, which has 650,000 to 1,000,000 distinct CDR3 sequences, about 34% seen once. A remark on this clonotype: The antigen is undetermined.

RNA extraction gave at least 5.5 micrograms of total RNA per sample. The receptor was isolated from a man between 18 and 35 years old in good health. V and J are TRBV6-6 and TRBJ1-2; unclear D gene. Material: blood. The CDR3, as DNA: TGTGCCAGCAGCGCCCTCGAACCCTATGGCTACACCTTC. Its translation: CASSALEPYGYTF.